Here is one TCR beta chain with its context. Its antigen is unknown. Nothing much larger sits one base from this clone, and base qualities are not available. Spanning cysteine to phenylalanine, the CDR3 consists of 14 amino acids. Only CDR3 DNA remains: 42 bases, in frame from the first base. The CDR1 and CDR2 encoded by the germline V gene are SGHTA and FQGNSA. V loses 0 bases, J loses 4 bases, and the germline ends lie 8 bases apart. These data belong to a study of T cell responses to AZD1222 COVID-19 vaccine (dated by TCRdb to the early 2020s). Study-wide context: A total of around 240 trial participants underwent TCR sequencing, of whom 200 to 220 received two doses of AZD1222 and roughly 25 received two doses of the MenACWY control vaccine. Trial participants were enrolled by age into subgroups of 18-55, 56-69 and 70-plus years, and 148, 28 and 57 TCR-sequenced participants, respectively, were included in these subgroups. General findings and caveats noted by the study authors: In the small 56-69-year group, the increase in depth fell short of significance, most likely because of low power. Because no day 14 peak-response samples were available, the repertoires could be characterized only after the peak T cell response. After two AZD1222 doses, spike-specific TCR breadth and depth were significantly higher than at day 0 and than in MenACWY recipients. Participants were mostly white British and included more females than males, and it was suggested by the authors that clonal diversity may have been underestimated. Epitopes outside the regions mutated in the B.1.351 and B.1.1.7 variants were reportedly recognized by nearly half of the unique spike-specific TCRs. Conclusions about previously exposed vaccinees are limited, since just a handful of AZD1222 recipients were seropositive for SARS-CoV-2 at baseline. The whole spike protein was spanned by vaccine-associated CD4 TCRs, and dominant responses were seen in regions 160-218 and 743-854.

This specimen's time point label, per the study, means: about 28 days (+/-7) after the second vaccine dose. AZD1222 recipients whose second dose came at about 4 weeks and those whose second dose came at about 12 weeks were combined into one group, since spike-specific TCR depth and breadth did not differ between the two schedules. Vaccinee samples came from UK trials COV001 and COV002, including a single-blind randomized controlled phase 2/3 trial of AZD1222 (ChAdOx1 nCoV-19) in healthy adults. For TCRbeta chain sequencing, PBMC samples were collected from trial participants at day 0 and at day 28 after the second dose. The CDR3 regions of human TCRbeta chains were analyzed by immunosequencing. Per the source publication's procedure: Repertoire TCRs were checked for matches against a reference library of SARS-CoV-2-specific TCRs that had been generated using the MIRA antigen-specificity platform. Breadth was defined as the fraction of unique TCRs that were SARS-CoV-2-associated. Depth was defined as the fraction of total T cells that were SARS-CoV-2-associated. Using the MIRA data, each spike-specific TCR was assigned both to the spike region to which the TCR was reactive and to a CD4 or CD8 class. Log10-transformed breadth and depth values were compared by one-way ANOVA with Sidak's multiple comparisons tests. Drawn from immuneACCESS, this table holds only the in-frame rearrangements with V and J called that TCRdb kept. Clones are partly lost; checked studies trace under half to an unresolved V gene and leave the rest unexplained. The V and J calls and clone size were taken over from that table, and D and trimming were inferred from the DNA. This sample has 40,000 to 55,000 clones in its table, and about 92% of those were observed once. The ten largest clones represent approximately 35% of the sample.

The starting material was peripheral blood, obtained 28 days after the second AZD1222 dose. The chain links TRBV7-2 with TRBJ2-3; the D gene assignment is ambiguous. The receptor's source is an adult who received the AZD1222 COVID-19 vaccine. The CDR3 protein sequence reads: CASSLAYGPDTQYF. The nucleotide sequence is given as TGTGCCAGCAGCTTAGCTTACGGACCAGATACGCAGTATTTT.